The rows below give T cell receptor beta chains drawn from one sample of a study of Graves' ophthalmopathy and Graves' hyperthyroidism. TCRdb recomputed calls from the multiplex PCR reads with MiXCR, one row per CDR3 protein. Of 740,000 or so distinct CDR3 sequences in the sample, approximately 40% were seen once. What was sequenced was peripheral blood. The receptors here all came from an adult man with Graves' ophthalmopathy. The CDR3 runs from the conserved cysteine through the conserved F or W. The D gene is left open where the match is weak. Clone size is given for some rows only: seen once, a few or many times, or a class if the clone is expanded.

clone size	D gene	V gene	J gene	CDR3 DNA	CDR3 protein
many	TRBD2	TRBV10-2	TRBJ2-7	TGCGCCAGCAGTGAGCGGGGGGGGGCGGGAGCGCTCGGACAGTACTTC	CASSERGGAGALGQYF
many	NA	TRBV19	TRBJ2-7	TGTGCCAGTAGTATTGACAGAGGCTCCTACGAGCAGTACTTC	CASSIDRGSYEQYF
many	NA	TRBV20-1	TRBJ1-2	TGCAGTGCTAAACACGGGGACTATGGCTACACCTTC	CSAKHGDYGYTF
many	NA	TRBV29-1	TRBJ2-7	TGCAGCGCTACGACTAGTCCCTCCTACGAGCAGTACTTC	CSATTSPSYEQYF
few	NA	TRBV10-3	TRBJ2-5	TGTGCCATCAGTGAGTCGAGGGACAACCAAGAGACCCAGTACTTC	CAISESRDNQETQYF
many	NA	TRBV24-1	TRBJ2-7	TGTGCCACCAGTGACCCCAGGCACAGCCGAACCTACGAGCAGTACTTC	CATSDPRHSRTYEQYF
many	TRBD1	TRBV15	TRBJ1-1	TGTGCCACCAGCGGAGACAGGGGCGTCGCTGAAGCTTTCTTT	CATSGDRGVAEAFF
NA	NA	TRBV20-1	TRBJ1-6	TGCAGTGCTAGAGATACAGGGTGGAATTCACCCCTCCACTTT	CSARDTGWNSPLHF
NA	NA	TRBV9	TRBJ1-4	TGTGCCAGCTCACCAGTTCCTTCGTCCACAGTACCGGGTAGACATGAAAAACTGTTTTTT	CASSPVPSSTVPGRHEKLFF
NA	TRBD2	TRBV7-2	TRBJ2-7	TGTGCCAGCAGCCATGGACTAGCGGAGCCCCGGGTCGAGCAGTACTTC	CASSHGLAEPRVEQYF
NA	NA	TRBV28	TRBJ1-6	TGTGCCAGCAGTTCCCAGTTCTGGGATTCACCCCTCCACTTT	CASSSQFWDSPLHF
many	TRBD1	TRBV15	TRBJ2-6	TGTGCCACCAGCAGATCCCGGGACAGGGTCTTAAAGACTTTC	CATSRSRDRVLKTF
NA	NA	TRBV20-1	TRBJ1-6	TGCGCCCTCGCTAGTGAGGTCTATAATTCACCCCTCCACTTT	CALASEVYNSPLHF
many	NA	TRBV7-2	TRBJ1-2	TGTGCCAGCAGCAAACCGGGGACACCACCCTATGGCTACACCTTC	CASSKPGTPPYGYTF
NA	NA	TRBV9	TRBJ2-7	TGTGCCAGCACCCAACCGGAAGGTTCCTACGAGCAGTACTTC	CASTQPEGSYEQYF
few	NA	TRBV7-2	TRBJ1-1	TGTGCCAGCAGCTTAGAGCGGACGGGGGGGACTGAAGCTTTCTTT	CASSLERTGGTEAFF
NA	TRBD2	TRBV9	TRBJ2-7	TGTGCCAGCAGCCCTGAAAGCGGGAGGGCCCACGAGCAGTACTTC	CASSPESGRAHEQYF
few	TRBD2	TRBV4-3	TRBJ2-5	TGCGCCAGCAGCCCGGGACTAGGGAACCGAGAGACCCAGTACTTC	CASSPGLGNRETQYF
NA	NA	TRBV7-9	TRBJ2-7	TGTGCCAGCAGCTGGACCCCGGGGGGCGGCAGGGCCCTGTCCTACGAGCAGTACTTC	CASSWTPGGGRALSYEQYF
NA	NA	TRBV12-3/TRBV12-4	TRBJ2-5	TGTGCCAGCGGGGGGGCTCCGATCACGAAGACCCAGTACTTC	CASGGAPITKTQYF
NA	NA	TRBV7-3	TRBJ1-6	TGTGCCAGCAGCTTAGCACTGCGAAGCTCCTATAATTCACCCCTCCACTTT	CASSLALRSSYNSPLHF
once	TRBD1	TRBV6-1	TRBJ1-1	TGTGCCAGCAGCGCCCGGGACAGGGCTTTGAACACTGAAGCTTTCTTT	CASSARDRALNTEAFF
many	TRBD1	TRBV5-1	TRBJ2-6	TGCGCCAGCAGCTTGGTGGACAGGGGCTCTGGGGCCAACGTCCTGACTTTC	CASSLVDRGSGANVLTF
NA	NA	TRBV7-9	TRBJ1-5	TGTGCCAGCAGCCAAGAGGGGGGTTTATCGCCCCAGCATTTT	CASSQEGGLSPQHF
many	NA	TRBV10-3	TRBJ2-6	TGTGCCATCAGTGAGTCGACTCCGGAGCCTGGGGCCAACGTCCTGACTTTC	CAISESTPEPGANVLTF
NA	NA	TRBV25-1	TRBJ1-2	TGTGCCAGCAGTGGACCCGGACAGAACTATGGCTACACCTTC	CASSGPGQNYGYTF